One TCR beta chain is described in this entry. This entry is derived from a study of cytomegalovirus exposure and HLA in healthy donors. It was healthy bone marrow donors who served as donors. The PCR had 60 Vbeta and 13 Jbeta primers. Assay: immunoSEQ multiplex PCR; the TCRdb copy retains only in-frame clones and omits some. The profile shows about 160,000 clones, roughly 80% of them singletons. The CDR3 is 11 residues long. Germline V gene data show CDR1 as MNHNY and CDR2 as SVGAGI (reference sequence). V lost 6 bases to trimming and J lost 3 bases, with 5 bases between them. Sequenced input: PBMCs. This receptor was identified in a man in his thirties or forties in good health and CMV-seronegative. This chain uses TRBV6-6 with TRBJ2-5; D not resolved. CDR3 residues: CASSNKETQYF. The CDR3, as DNA: TGTGCCAGCAGCAACAAAGAGACCCAGTACTTC.